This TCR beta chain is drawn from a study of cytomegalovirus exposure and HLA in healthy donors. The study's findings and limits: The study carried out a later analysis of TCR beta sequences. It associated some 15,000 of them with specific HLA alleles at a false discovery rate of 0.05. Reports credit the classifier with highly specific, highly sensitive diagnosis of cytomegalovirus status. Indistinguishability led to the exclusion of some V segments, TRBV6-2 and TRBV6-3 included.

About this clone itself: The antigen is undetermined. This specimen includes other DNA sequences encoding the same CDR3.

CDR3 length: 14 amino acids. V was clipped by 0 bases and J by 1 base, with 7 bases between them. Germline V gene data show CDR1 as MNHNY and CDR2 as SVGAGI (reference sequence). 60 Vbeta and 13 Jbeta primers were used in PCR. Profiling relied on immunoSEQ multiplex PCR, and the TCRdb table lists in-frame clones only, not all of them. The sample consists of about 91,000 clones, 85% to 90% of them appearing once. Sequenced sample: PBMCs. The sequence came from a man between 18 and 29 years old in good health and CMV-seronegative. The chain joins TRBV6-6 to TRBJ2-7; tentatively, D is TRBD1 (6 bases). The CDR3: CASSYSQGSYEQYF. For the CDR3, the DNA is TGTGCCAGCAGTTACTCTCAGGGGTCCTACGAGCAGTACTTC.